A single sample gave rise to the 15 T cell receptor beta chains below, sequenced in a study of cytomegalovirus exposure and HLA in healthy donors. PCR used 60 Vbeta primers and 13 Jbeta primers. Generated by immunoSEQ multiplex PCR, the TCRdb table keeps only in-frame clones and is missing some. The table has approximately 280,000 clones, around 90% seen once. Sequencing input: PBMCs. The receptors here all came from a woman between 18 and 29 years old in good health and CMV-seronegative.

The chain joins TRBV5-1 to TRBJ1-6; D is uncertain. Germline CDR1 reads SGHRS; CDR2 reads YFSETQ. Trimming pared 3 bases from V and 7 bases from J, leaving 14 bases between. CDR3 length equals 15 residues. The DNA for the CDR3 is TGCGCCAGCAGCTCTGAGGGATTGAGGAATTCACCCCTCCACTTT. It encodes CASSSEGLRNSPLHF.

This clone was found once. The chain joins TRBV6-4 to TRBJ1-2; tentative D call: TRBD1 (5 bases). V was trimmed by 3 bases and J by 7 bases, leaving 15 bases between them. CDR1 and CDR2 from the germline V gene are MRHNA and SNTAGT. This CDR3 comprises 14 residues. In DNA form, the CDR3 reads TGTGCCAGCAGTGAGGGTCCAGGGTATGGTGGCTACACCTTC. It yields the protein CASSEGPGYGGYTF.

The chain uses TRBV11-2 and TRBJ2-7, with no clear D. V gave up 1 base and J gave up 2 bases, with 3 bases separating them. This CDR3 has 12 residues. Germline V gene sequence: CDR1 SGHAT, CDR2 FQNNGV. The CDR3 nucleotides read TGTGCCAGCAGCTTAGCTGCCTACGAGCAGTACTTC. Protein sequence: CASSLAAYEQYF. Full variable domain (missing parts from reference TRBV11-2 and TRBJ2-7): EAGVAQSPRYKIIEKRQSVAFWCNPISGHATLYWYQQILGQGPKLLIQFQNNGVVDDSQLPKDRFSAERLKGVDSTLKIQPAKLEDSAVYLCASSLAAYEQYFGPGTRLTVT.

The chain couples TRBV6-1 to TRBJ2-1; 15 positions agree with TRBD2. The CDR3 sequence is 18 residues long. Losses at the gene ends were 4 bases for V and 8 bases for J; bases not matched to a gene: 12. CDR1 MNHNS and CDR2 SASEGT come from the germline V gene. DNA for the CDR3: TGTGCCAGCAGTGGCGGACTAGCGGGGGGGCCCTTTACCTATGAGCAGTTCTTC. Its translation: CASSGGLAGGPFTYEQFF.

This clone was seen once. The V and J genes are TRBV19 and TRBJ2-7; the match to TRBD2 covers 8 bases. The CDR3 has 14 amino acids. With 3 bases clipped from V and 3 bases from J, the junction kept 4 bases outside the gene matches. Germline CDR1 reads LNHDA; CDR2 reads SQIVND (reference sequence). Here the CDR3 DNA reads TGTGCCAGTAGTATTTCTAGCGGGCTCTACGAGCAGTACTTC. Translating it yields CASSISSGLYEQYF. The whole variable domain, filled in from reference TRBV19 and TRBJ2-7, reads DGGITQSPKYLFRKEGQNVTLSCEQNLNHDAMYWYRQDPGQGLRLIYYSQIVNDFQKGDIAEGYSVSREKKESFPLTVTSAQKNPTAFYLCASSISSGLYEQYFGPGTRLTVT.

Details on this clone: A junction end diverges from the germline sequence, so it may reflect a read error. The genes are TRBV7-9 and TRBJ2-1; TRBD2 aligns across 7 bases. Looked up from germline, CDR1 is SEHNR and CDR2 is FQNEAQ (reference sequence). The CDR3 runs to 16 residues. CDR3: CSSSLSGAGNILEQFF. For the CDR3, the DNA is TGTTCCAGCAGCTTATCGGGAGCGGGGAATATTCTTGAGCAGTTCTTC. The complete variable domain, with remaining parts taken from reference TRBV7-9 and TRBJ2-1, reads DTGVSQNPRHKITKRGQNVTFRCDPISEHNRLYWYRQTLGQGPEFLTYFQNEAQLEKSRLLSDRFSAERPKGSFSTLEIQRTEQGDSAMYLCSSSLSGAGNILEQFFGPGTRLTVL.

The V call is TRBV5-1, the J call TRBJ2-1; D gene ambiguous. In germline, CDR1 is SGHRS, CDR2 YFSETQ. V lost 6 bases, J lost 4 bases, and 11 bases lay in between. CDR3 length: 13 amino acids. CDR3 residues: CASNTVSYNEQFF. The CDR3 region has the DNA TGCGCCAGCAACACCGTCTCTTACAATGAGCAGTTCTTC.

The chain recombines TRBV7-6 with TRBJ1-1, with D uncertain. CDR3 length equals 18 residues. Per germline, CDR1 SGHVS and CDR2 FNYEAQ. V was trimmed by 0 bases and J by 2 bases, leaving 19 bases between them. CDR3 sequence reads: CASSLAAGNRVGNTEAFF. As DNA, the CDR3 is TGTGCCAGCAGCTTAGCGGCGGGGAATCGGGTGGGTAACACTGAAGCTTTCTTT.

V is TRBV10-3 and J is TRBJ1-5; 7 positions agree with TRBD1. CDR1 is ENHRY and CDR2 is SYGVKD in the germline V gene. V lost 5 bases and J lost 6; bases outside the gene matches: 7. The CDR3 length is 14 residues. The CDR3 DNA reads TGTGCCATCAGTAGTGACAGGGCGGGTCAGCCCCAGCATTTT. Translation: CAISSDRAGQPQHF.

This clone appeared a single time. The gene calls are TRBV5-4 and TRBJ1-1; D might be TRBD1 (6 bases). The ends were cut back, 4 bases at V and 7 bases at J, with 17 bases in the middle. Looked up from germline, CDR1 is SGHNT and CDR2 is YYREEE (reference sequence). This CDR3 region has 14 residues. The CDR3 region has the DNA TGTGCCAGCAGCAGGGGGGGGGCCGGTGGTGAAGCTTTCTTT. Its protein product is CASSRGGAGGEAFF.

The CDR3 bases are TGTGCCAGCTCACCAGTGACTAGTATGGACAATGAGCAGTTCTTC. Translation gives CASSPVTSMDNEQFF. The rearrangement links TRBV18 to TRBJ2-1, with D possibly matching TRBD2 (6 bases). V lost 2 bases and J lost 5, with 13 bases in between. Germline values: CDR1 KGHSH, CDR2 LQKENI. This CDR3 contains 15 residues.

The chain recombines TRBV18 with TRBJ1-5; no reliable D call. With 5 bases removed from V and 1 base from J, the gap between germline ends came to 6 bases. The CDR3 length is 13 residues. The germline V gene encodes CDR1 KGHSH and CDR2 LQKENI. CDR3 residues: CASSEGSNQPQHF. CDR3 in DNA: TGTGCCAGCTCAGAGGGAAGCAATCAGCCCCAGCATTTT.

This clone was seen only a few times. This chain connects TRBV6-5 to TRBJ1-6; possibly TRBD1 for D (6 bases). V gave up 10 bases and J gave up 0 bases, with 10 bases separating them. The CDR3 totals 14 residues. Germline assignment: CDR1 MNHEY and CDR2 SVGAGI. CDR3 in DNA: TGTGCCAAACAGGGCTGCTCCTATAATTCACCCCTCCACTTT. Translated: CAKQGCSYNSPLHF.

The J gene is TRBJ1-5, the V gene TRBV30; 7 bases are a match to TRBD1. Germline V CDR1 and CDR2: GTSNPN, SVGIG (reference sequence). This CDR3 spans 15 amino acids. V dropped 2 bases and J dropped 4; count of bases not matched to a gene: 8. CDR3 coding DNA: TGTGCCTGGAGTAGTCAGGACAGGCTAAATCAGCCCCAGCATTTT. Translating it yields CAWSSQDRLNQPQHF.

The genes are TRBV10-3 and TRBJ2-5; 7 nucleotides agree with TRBD1. From germline, CDR1 is ENHRY and CDR2 SYGVKD. This CDR3 contains 15 residues. With 0 bases clipped from V and 5 bases from J, the junction kept 6 bases outside the gene matches. CDR3 nucleotides: TGTGCCATCAGTGAGTCGACAGGGTTCCGCGAGACCCAGTACTTC. Translated: CAISESTGFRETQYF.